This T cell receptor beta chain was recorded in a study of beta chain features in type 1 diabetes. Findings of the study overall: These data did not resolve whether HLA type affects TCRB rearrangement. Patients with Type 1 diabetes showed moderately but significantly shorter TCRB CDR3s in all four CD4+ subsets. Insertions were fewer and deletions more numerous at VDJ junctions in type 1 diabetes patients.

The sequenced template was cDNA made from the entire isolated RNA. The average read count of naive, central memory and regulatory T cell samples was around 3.6 million. Repertoires were generated with immunoSEQ multiplex PCR, while TCRdb's copy carries only in-frame clones and drops some. The table shows around 340,000 clones, with 6.5% to 10% occurring only once. As to this clone: Its target is unknown.

Germline V gene sequence: CDR1 ENHRY, CDR2 SYGVKD. The length of the CDR3 is 16 residues. Trimming cost V 2 bases and J 6 bases; bases outside gene matches: 6. This clonotype was obtained from a young woman in good health. This chain connects TRBV10-3 to TRBJ1-6; TRBD1 matches at 8 bases. Sequenced: central memory CD4+ T cells from blood. In DNA form, the CDR3 reads TGTGCCATCAGTGAGGCAGGGGGCTCTTCTAATTCACCCCTCCACTTT. Residues: CAISEAGGSSNSPLHF.